The rows below give T cell receptor beta chains drawn from one sample of a study of cytomegalovirus exposure and HLA in healthy donors. The repertoire was sequenced with immunoSEQ multiplex PCR; TCRdb's copy has only in-frame clones and lacks some. The sample has approximately 160,000 clones, 80% seen once; the top ten hold 1%. The sample was PBMCs. These receptors all stem from a woman aged 45-60 years in good health and CMV-seropositive. Each CDR3 is given with its conserved first and last residue. D genes are given only for firm matches. Size tells how often a clone was seen (once, few, many) or the class of an expanded clone, and some rows leave it out.

D gene: -
clone size: -
J gene: TRBJ1-1
V gene: TRBV18
CDR3 protein: CASSPSSGGYPEAFF
CDR3 DNA: TGTGCCAGCTCACCCAGTTCGGGGGGGTATCCTGAAGCTTTCTTT

D gene: -
clone size: -
J gene: TRBJ1-2
V gene: TRBV5-4
CDR3 protein: CASLEWGDYGYTF
CDR3 DNA: TGTGCCAGTCTTGAGTGGGGGGACTATGGCTACACCTTC

D gene: -
clone size: -
J gene: TRBJ2-2
V gene: TRBV7-3
CDR3 protein: CSSRWQGGGTGELFF
CDR3 DNA: TGTTCCAGCAGATGGCAGGGAGGGGGCACCGGGGAGCTGTTTTTT

D gene: -
clone size: -
J gene: TRBJ1-4
V gene: TRBV5-1
CDR3 protein: CASSLVVGGAGEKLFF
CDR3 DNA: TGCGCCAGCAGCTTGGTGGTGGGAGGGGCTGGTGAAAAACTGTTTTTT

D gene: TRBD2
clone size: -
J gene: TRBJ2-1
V gene: TRBV5-1
CDR3 protein: CASSLDGLALNEQFF
CDR3 DNA: TGCGCCAGCAGCTTGGACGGACTAGCCCTCAATGAGCAGTTCTTC

D gene: TRBD1
clone size: -
J gene: TRBJ2-7
V gene: TRBV7-4
CDR3 protein: CASSSKSRLDRAYEQYF
CDR3 DNA: TGTGCCAGCAGCTCTAAATCCCGCTTGGACAGGGCCTACGAGCAGTACTTC

D gene: TRBD1
clone size: -
J gene: TRBJ2-3
V gene: TRBV11-3
CDR3 protein: CASSLGARGLPQPLTDTQYF
CDR3 DNA: TGTGCCAGCAGCTTAGGGGCCAGGGGGCTACCCCAACCTTTGACAGATACGCAGTATTTT

D gene: TRBD1
clone size: -
J gene: TRBJ2-3
V gene: TRBV11-2
CDR3 protein: CASSYTGEDTQYF
CDR3 DNA: TGTGCCAGCAGTTACACAGGGGAGGATACGCAGTATTTT

D gene: TRBD1
clone size: -
J gene: TRBJ2-7
V gene: TRBV19
CDR3 protein: CASSPQGARNEQYF
CDR3 DNA: TGTGCCAGTAGTCCGCAGGGGGCCAGAAACGAGCAGTACTTC

D gene: TRBD1
clone size: -
J gene: TRBJ1-4
V gene: TRBV7-9
CDR3 protein: CSSSPGTGEKLFF
CDR3 DNA: TGTTCCAGCAGTCCCGGGACAGGGGAAAAACTGTTTTTT

D gene: -
clone size: few
J gene: TRBJ2-2
V gene: TRBV18
CDR3 protein: CASSPGHQNTGELFF
CDR3 DNA: TGTGCCAGCTCACCGGGACATCAGAACACCGGGGAGCTGTTTTTT